The clone carrying this T cell receptor beta chain was detected once. Donors showed nominal health when sampled, although they likely had unrecorded immune exposures. 13 Jbeta primers and 60 Vbeta primers were used for the PCR. TCRdb's copy holds only in-frame clones and misses some; the assay was immunoSEQ multiplex PCR. The sample records about 120,000 clones, under 80% being singletons. This sample stems from a study of cytomegalovirus exposure and HLA in healthy donors. This CDR3 contains 13 residues. Germline values: CDR1 SGHTA, CDR2 FQGNSA. Trimming pared 1 base from V and 5 bases from J, leaving 5 bases between.

The sequence was collected from a man between 35 and 55 years old in good health and CMV-seropositive. The specimen sequenced was PBMCs. V usage is TRBV7-2 and J usage is TRBJ1-4; D is ambiguous. The CDR3 loop is CASSLGGNEKLFF. In DNA form, the CDR3 reads TGTGCCAGCAGCTTAGGCGGAAATGAAAAACTGTTTTTT.